This T cell receptor (beta chain) originates from a study of T cell responses to AZD1222 COVID-19 vaccine (dated by TCRdb to the early 2020s). Regarding the complete study: A total of about 230 trial participants underwent TCR sequencing, of whom 207 received two doses of AZD1222 and about 25 received two doses of the MenACWY control vaccine. Enrollment into the trials was organized by age into subgroups of 18-55, 56-69 and 70-plus years, and those subgroups contained approximately 160, 26 and 62 TCR-sequenced participants, respectively. The paper's findings and limits, for the study overall: Because no day 14 peak-response samples were available, repertoires were characterized only after the peak T cell response. Reportedly, almost half of the unique spike-specific TCRs recognized epitopes lying outside the regions that are mutated in the B.1.351 and B.1.1.7 variants. Participants were mostly white British, with more females than males. The authors suggested clonal diversity may have been underestimated. Conclusions about previously exposed vaccinees are limited because only 6 or 7 AZD1222 recipients were SARS-CoV-2 seropositive at baseline. In the small 56-69-year group, the increase in depth fell short of significance, most likely because of low power. A significant rise in spike-specific TCR breadth and depth was observed after two AZD1222 doses relative to day 0 and relative to MenACWY recipients. The vaccine-associated CD4 TCRs covered the entire spike protein, and the dominant responses fell in regions 160-218 and 743-854.

The CDR3 regions of human TCRbeta chains were analyzed by immunosequencing. The authors' pipeline ran thus. TCRs in the repertoires were compared against a reference library of SARS-CoV-2-specific TCRs that had been generated with the MIRA antigen-specificity platform. Breadth was defined as the fraction of unique TCRs that were SARS-CoV-2-associated. Depth was defined as the fraction of total T cells that were SARS-CoV-2-associated. Using the MIRA data, each spike-specific TCR was mapped to the spike region that the TCR reacts to and placed in a CD4 or CD8 class. Log10-transformed breadth and depth values were compared by one-way ANOVA with Sidak's multiple comparisons tests. TCRdb took this table from immuneACCESS and kept in-frame rearrangements with V and J called. Such tables lack part of the clones; where checked against another copy, unresolved V genes explain under half of the gap, and the rest is unexplained. V and J calls and clone size are as listed in that table; D and trimming were resolved from the DNA. The sample contains tens of thousands of clones, approximately 92% of them found a single time. The ten largest account for under 5% of the sample.

Deletion took 0 bases off V and 5 bases off J, with a span of 11 bases between the germline ends. From cysteine to phenylalanine, the CDR3 is 14 amino acids long. CDR3 DNA is the only sequence kept; it has 42 bases, read in frame from the first base. Looking up the germline V gene yields CDR1 SGHRS and CDR2 YFSETQ. The time point label on this specimen signifies: about 28 days (+/-7) after the second vaccine dose. AZD1222 recipients with second doses at about 4 weeks or about 12 weeks were pooled, because spike-specific TCR depth and breadth did not differ between schedules. Vaccinee samples were obtained from the UK trials COV001 and COV002, which included a single-blind randomized controlled phase 2/3 trial of AZD1222 (ChAdOx1 nCoV-19) in healthy adults. For TCRbeta chain sequencing, PBMC samples from trial participants were taken at day 0 and at day 28 after the second dose. Concerning this clone: Its binding antigen is unknown. No base quality information exists; no much larger clone differs at one position.

The TCR sequence derives from an adult who received the AZD1222 COVID-19 vaccine. Sequencing used peripheral blood, obtained 28 days after the second AZD1222 dose. The rearrangement combines TRBV5-1 with TRBJ2-5, with the D gene call left open. The DNA is as follows: TGCGCCAGCAGCTTGGAGGCCAGGCCGGAGACCCAGTACTTC. This yields the protein CASSLEARPETQYF.